The 6 T cell receptor beta chains listed next were all sequenced from one sample in a study of a mutant IDH1 vaccine in newly diagnosed glioma. What these receptors recognize is not known. Time point in this sample: week 47, end of study. Mutant IDH1 20-mer peptide, at 300 ug, made up each vaccine dose, with topical imiquimod. Profiled with immunoSEQ multiplex PCR; TCRdb holds only in-frame clones, not every one. The data show tens of thousands of clones, more than 75% seen once. The specimen was PBMCs, collected from a glioma patient whose treatment included an IDH1 peptide vaccine. The receptors were sampled from a man between 40 and 49 years old with glioma. Some clones in this sample may be carry-over from other donors' samples.

This clone showed up just once. The chain combines TRBV7-9 with TRBJ2-5, with TRBD1 identical over 8 bases. The CDR3 is made up of 14 amino acids. Germline V gene lookup returns CDR1 SEHNR and CDR2 FQNEAQ (reference sequence). V lost 5 bases, J lost 4 bases, and 6 bases stayed unmatched. Here the CDR3 reads CASSQTGVGETQYF. CDR3 nucleotide sequence: TGTGCCAGCAGCCAGACAGGGGTCGGAGAGACCCAGTACTTC. Drawing the rest from reference TRBV7-9 and TRBJ2-5, the complete variable domain is DTGVSQNPRHKITKRGQNVTFRCDPISEHNRLYWYRQTLGQGPEFLTYFQNEAQLEKSRLLSDRFSAERPKGSFSTLEIQRTEQGDSAMYLCASSQTGVGETQYFGPGTRLLVL.

The CDR3 sequence is CATSGTGGWELFF. DNA of the CDR3: TGTGCTACCTCCGGGACAGGGGGCTGGGAGCTGTTTTTT. The chain links TRBV12-5 to TRBJ2-2; 12 bases fit TRBD1. Germline trimming cut 10 bases from V and 9 bases from J; bases unmatched to any gene: 6. The CDR3 totals 13 residues. Germline V CDR1 and CDR2: LGHNT, FRNRAP. Full variable domain (outside the CDR3, taken from reference TRBV12-5 and TRBJ2-2): DARVTQTPRHKVTEMGQEVTMRCQPILGHNTVFWYRQTMMQGLELLAYFRNRAPLDDSGMPKDRFSAEMPDATLATLKIQPSEPRDSAVYFCATSGTGGWELFFGEGSRLTVL.

The V gene is TRBV27, the J gene TRBJ1-6; possibly TRBD1 for D (6 bases). Germline values: CDR1 MNHEY, CDR2 SMNVEV (reference sequence). This CDR3 comprises 15 residues. Trimming removed 4 bases from V and 4 bases from J, with 11 bases in between. CDR3 sequence reads: CASSSRQGYNSPLHF. CDR3 DNA: TGTGCCAGCAGTTCGAGGCAGGGGTATAATTCACCCCTCCACTTT.

The chain employs TRBV7-8 and TRBJ2-1, with TRBD2 identical over 15 bases. This CDR3 comprises 16 residues. Germline V gives CDR1 SGHVS, CDR2 FQNEAQ. V was pared by 5 bases and J by 7 bases, with 6 bases of the junction left unmatched. Here the CDR3 DNA reads TGTGCCAGCAGCGCAGGACTAGCGGGGGGGTTAAATGAGCAGTTCTTC. Amino acid sequence: CASSAGLAGGLNEQFF.

The genes are TRBV5-1 and TRBJ2-1, with D tentatively TRBD1 or TRBD2 (5 bases each). The length of the CDR3 is 13 residues. The V and J ends lost 4 bases and 6 bases respectively, with 11 bases between them. Germline assignment: CDR1 SGHRS and CDR2 YFSETQ. CDR3 amino acids: CASSRDRANEQFF. The CDR3 DNA is TGCGCCAGCAGCAGGGACCGAGCCAATGAGCAGTTCTTC.

This clone has only a few counts. The chain joins TRBV30 to TRBJ1-4, with D hard to call. V was trimmed by 0 bases and J by 8 bases, leaving 13 bases between them. CDR1 and CDR2 (germline): GTSNPN, SVGIG (reference sequence). The CDR3 spans 14 residues. CDR3 region: CAWSVYLGMEKLFF. The CDR3 DNA reads as TGTGCCTGGAGTGTATATTTGGGGATGGAAAAACTGTTTTTT. The entire variable domain, with the rest obtained from reference TRBV30 and TRBJ1-4, is as follows: SQTIHQWPATLVQPVGSPLSLECTVEGTSNPNLYWYRQAAGRGLQLLFYSVGIGQISSEVPQNLSASRPQDRQFILSSKKLLLSDSGFYLCAWSVYLGMEKLFFGSGTQLSVL.